Following are 15 T cell receptor beta chains from one sample sequenced in a study of blood T cell repertoires in COVID-19. Only in-frame clones appear in the TCRdb table, and some are missing; sequencing was by immunoSEQ multiplex PCR. The table has 250,000 to 350,000 clones, approximately 90% seen once. Sequences were obtained from peripheral blood. The receptors come from a woman in her twenties or thirties with COVID-19, enrolled during active disease.

The J gene is TRBJ1-2, the V gene TRBV13, with D perhaps TRBD1 (5 bases). V lost 3 bases and J 5 bases, leaving 10 bases between the germline ends. The CDR3 extends over 13 amino acids. Germline V lookup: CDR1 PRHDT, CDR2 FYEKMQ (reference sequence). CDR3 protein: CASSFGGSYGYTF. The CDR3 region has the DNA TGTGCCAGCAGCTTCGGGGGATCTTATGGCTACACCTTC.

V usage is TRBV2 and J usage is TRBJ2-1; 11 nucleotides align to TRBD2. The CDR3 consists of 16 residues. V dropped 6 bases and J dropped 9; count of bases not matched to a gene: 13. The germline V gene encodes CDR1 SNHLY and CDR2 FYNNEI. The CDR3 is CASRALAGGLLGEQFF. CDR3 sequence (DNA): TGTGCCAGCAGAGCTTTAGCGGGAGGGCTCTTGGGTGAGCAGTTCTTC.

The chain is built from TRBV18 and TRBJ1-6; 8 positions match TRBD1. The CDR3 spans 15 residues. Per germline, CDR1 KGHSH and CDR2 LQKENI. The V gene end was trimmed by 3 bases and the J gene end by 8 bases; junction bases not matched to a gene: 6. CDR3 region: CASSPRTGKDSPLHF. The CDR3 DNA follows: TGTGCCAGCTCACCCCGGACAGGGAAGGATTCACCCCTCCACTTT. Full variable domain (remainder filled in from reference TRBV18 and TRBJ1-6): NAGVMQNPRHLVRRRGQEARLRCSPMKGHSHVYWYRQLPEEGLKFMVYLQKENIIDESGMPKERFSAEFPKEGPSILRIQQVVRGDSAAYFCASSPRTGKDSPLHFGNGTRLTVT.

The genes are TRBV20-1 and TRBJ1-2; D possibly corresponds to TRBD1 (5 bases). Trimming left V 5 bases short and J 7 bases short, with 11 bases between. This CDR3 has 11 residues. Per the germline V gene, CDR1 is DFQATT and CDR2 is SNEGSKA (reference sequence). The CDR3 region has the DNA TGCAGTGCTCTCAGGGAATCTGGCTACACCTTC. Protein sequence: CSALRESGYTF.

This chain links TRBV5-4 with TRBJ2-5, with TRBD2 matching over 8 bases. The CDR3 is 15 residues long. Germline V gene data show CDR1 as SGHNT and CDR2 as YYREEE (reference sequence). Unmatched junction bases numbered 9, after V lost 3 bases and J lost 5 bases. CDR3 DNA sequence: TGTGCCAGCAGCTCACTTGGGCCGGGGGGGGAGACCCAGTACTTC. This translates into CASSSLGPGGETQYF.

In DNA form, the CDR3 reads TGTGCCAGCAGCTTCAGGGGCTCAGATACGCAGTATTTT. Its protein is CASSFRGSDTQYF. The chain links TRBV7-9 to TRBJ2-3, with D perhaps matching TRBD1 (6 bases). Per the germline V gene, CDR1 is SEHNR and CDR2 is FQNEAQ (reference sequence). V was pared by 3 bases and J by 4 bases, with 8 bases between. CDR3 size: 13 residues.

In this sample, this clone turned up a few times. V is TRBV6-2 or TRBV6-3 and J is TRBJ2-7, with 9 bases that match TRBD2. CDR1 MNHEY and CDR2 SVGEGT come from the germline V gene. Unmatched junction bases numbered 6, after V lost 5 bases and J lost 1 base. This CDR3 has 15 amino acids. The CDR3 reads CASSLTSGLSYEQYF. CDR3 DNA sequence: TGTGCCAGCAGTCTAACTAGCGGGCTTTCCTACGAGCAGTACTTC.

The chain combines TRBV7-2 with TRBJ2-2; a weak D match, TRBD2 (5 bases). CDR1 is SGHTA, CDR2 FQGNSA, per germline. The CDR3 covers 15 residues. Trimming took 2 bases from V and 9 from J, leaving 16 bases between them. This chain's CDR3 is CASSLQSGGRRELFF. The CDR3 DNA is TGTGCCAGCAGCTTACAGAGCGGTGGGCGCCGGGAGCTGTTTTTT.

J is TRBJ2-7 and V is TRBV15; D gene unclear. V lost 3 bases, J lost 6 bases, and 18 bases lay in between. CDR1 and CDR2 from the germline V gene are LNHNV and YYDKDF (reference sequence). This CDR3 comprises 15 residues. CDR3 nucleotide sequence: TGTGCCACCAGCAGCCGCGACATCCTCTTTAGCGAGCAGTACTTC. This sequence encodes CATSSRDILFSEQYF.

This clone was seen once. This chain uses TRBV6-5 with TRBJ1-6, with D hard to call. V was trimmed by 6 bases and J by 6 bases, leaving 15 bases between them. The CDR3 is made up of 15 amino acids. CDR1 is MNHEY and CDR2 is SVGAGI in the germline V gene. Here the CDR3 reads CASRNSGNTNSPLHF. The CDR3 bases are TGTGCCAGCAGGAACTCCGGGAATACTAATTCACCCCTCCACTTT.

J is TRBJ2-3 and V is TRBV21-1; whether TRBD1, the table's D call, matches the DNA was not checked. TRBV21-1 is reported as a pseudogene. This CDR3 spans 18 amino acids. This CDR3 reads CASSGPTTGTDFTDTQYF. CDR3 nucleotide sequence: TGTGCCAGCAGCGGACCGACCACAGGGACCGACTTCACAGATACGCAGTATTTT.

This clone showed up many times. The V gene is TRBV19, the J gene TRBJ1-2; D is ambiguous. Germline V gene sequence: CDR1 LNHDA, CDR2 SQIVND (reference sequence). CDR3 length equals 13 residues. V was clipped by 5 bases and J by 0 bases, with 7 bases between them. The CDR3 DNA reads as TGTGCCAGTAGTCTTAGTACTAACTATGGCTACACCTTC. It translates to CASSLSTNYGYTF. Using reference TRBV19 and TRBJ1-2 for the parts outside the CDR3, the full variable domain is DGGITQSPKYLFRKEGQNVTLSCEQNLNHDAMYWYRQDPGQGLRLIYYSQIVNDFQKGDIAEGYSVSREKKESFPLTVTSAQKNPTAFYLCASSLSTNYGYTFGSGTRLTVV.

The chain employs TRBV18 and TRBJ1-6; unclear D gene. CDR3 length: 15 amino acids. CDR1 and CDR2 from the germline V gene are KGHSH and LQKENI. Trimming took 4 bases from V and 7 from J, leaving 14 bases between them. The CDR3 reads CASSLDPFGNSPLHF. The CDR3, as DNA: TGTGCCAGCTCACTAGACCCCTTCGGGAATTCACCCCTCCACTTT.

V usage is TRBV18 and J usage is TRBJ2-4; TRBD1 might be the D (6 bases). The V end was cut by 2 bases, the J end by 6 bases, with 14 bases between. The CDR3 runs 15 residues. Germline lookup yields CDR1 KGHSH and CDR2 LQKENI. This chain's CDR3 is CASSPAQGHLNIQYF. CDR3 sequence (DNA): TGTGCCAGCTCACCAGCGCAGGGACACCTAAACATTCAGTACTTC.

The chain employs TRBV14 and TRBJ2-3, with D possibly TRBD2 on 6 matching bases. The CDR3 loop spans 13 amino acids. V shed 3 bases and J shed 3 bases, with 7 bases lying between them. The germline gives CDR1 SGHDN, CDR2 FVKESK. The CDR3 is CASSQEGTDTQYF. In DNA form, the CDR3 reads TGTGCCAGCAGCCAGGAGGGGACAGATACGCAGTATTTT.